These 21 T cell receptor beta chains came from one sample sequenced in a study of neurological immune-mediated disorders. A single record per CDR3 protein comes from TCRdb applying MiXCR to the 5' RACE reads. This sample has tens of thousands of distinct CDR3 sequences, with over 15% found just once. Sequenced sample: PBMCs. The receptors were gathered from a middle-aged woman in good health.

This clonotype was detected ten times or more. The gene calls are TRBV6-2 or TRBV6-3 and TRBJ1-1; TRBD1 is a possible D gene (5 bases). The germline gives CDR1 MNHEY, CDR2 SVGEGT. V was clipped by 5 bases and J by 6 bases, with 13 bases between them. The CDR3 runs 13 residues. The CDR3, as DNA: TGTGCCAGCAGTGGTATCCGGGGCGCTGAAGCTTTCTTT. Protein sequence: CASSGIRGAEAFF.

J is TRBJ2-7 and V is TRBV9; 9 nucleotides match TRBD1. The CDR3 runs 13 residues. Trimming cost V 3 bases and J 6 bases; bases outside gene matches: 4. Per germline, CDR1 SGDLS and CDR2 YYNGEE. In nucleotides, the CDR3 is TGTGCCAGCAGCGCCCAGACAGGGGGCGAGCAGTACTTC. Its translation: CASSAQTGGEQYF.

This clonotype was counted many times. The chain links TRBV5-6 to TRBJ1-4, with a weak D call TRBD1 (5 bases). Trimming cost V 0 bases and J 7 bases, with 13 bases left between them. The CDR3 loop spans 15 amino acids. Germline V gives CDR1 SGHDT, CDR2 YYEEEE. For the CDR3, the DNA is TGTGCCAGCAGCTTGGGAGTCGAGAGGGGTGAAAAACTGTTTTTT. Its translation is CASSLGVERGEKLFF.

This clonotype was counted ten times or more. This chain joins TRBV4-3 and TRBJ2-1; unclear D gene. The CDR3 loop spans 13 amino acids. Trimming removed 2 bases from V and 9 bases from J, with 11 bases in between. Germline CDR1 LGHNA, CDR2 YSLEER. CDR3: CASSQRYPSEQFF. The DNA for the CDR3 is TGCGCCAGCAGCCAAAGATATCCAAGTGAGCAGTTCTTC.

This clonotype came up many times. The chain uses TRBV27 and TRBJ1-5, with a weak D call TRBD1 (6 bases). CDR1 is MNHEY, CDR2 SMNVEV, per germline (reference sequence). The V end was cut by 3 bases, the J end by 8 bases, with 11 bases between. The CDR3 is 13 residues long. The CDR3 here is CASSLIGGKPQHF. The CDR3 DNA reads TGTGCCAGCAGTTTGATAGGGGGAAAGCCCCAGCATTTT.

This clonotype has a count of ten or more. This sequence joins TRBV7-9 and TRBJ1-1; D gene ambiguous. CDR3 length equals 15 residues. V gave up 6 bases and J gave up 0 bases, with 14 bases separating them. CDR1 is SEHNR, CDR2 FQNEAQ, per germline (reference sequence). The CDR3 loop reads CASRPKDRLNTEAFF. As DNA, the CDR3 is TGTGCCAGCAGGCCCAAGGACCGCTTGAACACTGAAGCTTTCTTT.

This clonotype came up many times. J is TRBJ1-6 and V is TRBV7-2, with D maybe TRBD1 (6 bases). The V and J ends lost 4 bases and 0 bases respectively, with 19 bases between them. Germline V gene sequence: CDR1 SGHTA, CDR2 FQGNSA. There are 19 residues in the CDR3. The CDR3 is CASSSGGGAQSSYNSPLHF. The CDR3 DNA follows: TGTGCCAGCAGCTCCGGGGGGGGGGCTCAGAGCTCCTATAATTCACCCCTCCACTTT.

This clonotype was seen at least ten times. The chain has TRBV5-1 and TRBJ1-5; no clear D. The germline CDR1 and CDR2 sequences are SGHRS and YFSETQ. V lost 0 bases, J lost 7 bases, and 8 bases lay in between. The CDR3 length is 13 residues. CDR3 loop: CASSLGSNQPQHF. The CDR3 bases are TGCGCCAGCAGCTTGGGGTCCAACCAGCCCCAGCATTTT. The full variable domain, its missing parts supplied by reference TRBV5-1 and TRBJ1-5, is KAGVTQTPRYLIKTRGQQVTLSCSPISGHRSVSWYQQTPGQGLQFLFEYFSETQRNKGNFPGRFSGRQFSNSRSEMNVSTLELGDSALYLCASSLGSNQPQHFGDGTRLSIL.

Many counts were recorded for this clonotype. The chain has TRBV3-1 and TRBJ2-7, with no clear D. Germline values: CDR1 LGHDT, CDR2 YNNKEL (reference sequence). The CDR3 spans 13 residues. Trimming removed 1 base from V and 3 bases from J, with 7 bases in between. CDR3 sequence (DNA): TGTGCCAGCAGCCAAGGGGTCGTCTACGAGCAGTACTTC. It is translated as CASSQGVVYEQYF.

With respect to this clonotype: With a much larger clone just one base away, this may be a read error. The chain is built from TRBV5-1 and TRBJ2-3; D is perhaps TRBD1 or TRBD2 (5 bases each). Germline CDR1 and CDR2: SGHRS and YFSETQ. This CDR3 spans 13 amino acids. DNA for the CDR3: TGCACCAGCAGCTTGGCCGCAACAGGAGGGCAGTATTTT. It is translated as CTSSLAATGGQYF.

By share, this clonotype ranks as medium-sized. The rearrangement uses TRBV20-1 and TRBJ2-2; TRBD1 matches 9 bases. This CDR3 is 15 amino acids long. Germline V CDR1 and CDR2: DFQATT, SNEGSKA (reference sequence). J gave up 3 bases and V 0 bases, and 2 bases lay outside the gene matches. The CDR3, as DNA: TGCAGTGCTAGAGATGGGGACAGGGACACCGGGGAGCTGTTTTTT. This encodes CSARDGDRDTGELFF.

To note about this clonotype: A read error may be the cause here, since a much bigger clone is one base away. The genes are TRBV11-1 and TRBJ2-3; 8 bases line up with TRBD1. Per germline, CDR1 SGHAT and CDR2 FQDESV (reference sequence). The CDR3 contains 15 residues. V gave up 5 bases and J gave up 2 bases; unmatched junction bases: 6. This CDR3 is CASSQPGQVTDTQYF. As DNA, the CDR3 is TGTGCCAGCAGCCAACCGGGACAGGTCACAGATACGCAGTATTTT.

This clonotype was detected a few times. V gene TRBV20-1 combines with J gene TRBJ1-1; the D is unclear. The germline V and J ends were trimmed by 4 bases and 1 base, with 13 bases remaining between them. Germline CDR1 DFQATT, CDR2 SNEGSKA (reference sequence). This CDR3 has 14 amino acids. The CDR3 protein is CSATLITGNTEAFF. CDR3 nucleotide sequence: TGCAGTGCTACCCTAATAACGGGGAACACTGAAGCTTTCTTT.

This clonotype was seen many times. This chain links TRBV5-1 with TRBJ2-3; D might be TRBD2 (6 bases). This CDR3 spans 14 amino acids. Trimming stripped 5 bases from V and 0 bases from J, with 10 bases between. The V gene's germline CDR1 is SGHRS and CDR2 YFSETQ. The CDR3 sequence is CASRAGPSTDTQYF. The CDR3 DNA follows: TGCGCCAGCAGAGCGGGTCCTAGCACAGATACGCAGTATTTT. The complete variable domain, with remaining parts taken from reference TRBV5-1 and TRBJ2-3, reads KAGVTQTPRYLIKTRGQQVTLSCSPISGHRSVSWYQQTPGQGLQFLFEYFSETQRNKGNFPGRFSGRQFSNSRSEMNVSTLELGDSALYLCASRAGPSTDTQYFGPGTRLTVL.

This clonotype was seen many times. This rearrangement joins TRBV5-1 to TRBJ2-3; weak D call: TRBD2 (5 bases). The CDR3 spans 15 residues. Germline values: CDR1 SGHRS, CDR2 YFSETQ. Trimming shortened V by 0 bases and J by 1 base, and 9 bases separated the two germline ends. The CDR3 spells CASSLDARGTDTQYF. The CDR3 region has the DNA TGCGCCAGCAGCTTGGATGCGCGGGGCACAGATACGCAGTATTTT.

This chain links TRBV20-1 with TRBJ2-1, with 10 bases matching TRBD2. V shed 6 bases, J shed 7 bases, and the junction held 9 bases outside the gene matches. The length of the CDR3 is 14 residues. CDR1 DFQATT and CDR2 SNEGSKA come from the germline V gene (reference sequence). The CDR3 protein is CSASVLAGYNEQFF. CDR3 in DNA: TGCAGTGCCAGTGTACTAGCGGGGTATAATGAGCAGTTCTTC.

This clonotype was observed many times. V and J are TRBV4-3 and TRBJ2-5, with D perhaps TRBD1 or TRBD2 (5 bases each). Per the germline V gene, CDR1 is LGHNA and CDR2 is YSLEER. Trimming shortened V by 3 bases and J by 4 bases, and 15 bases separated the two germline ends. The CDR3 spans 15 residues. CDR3: CASSQMVGVGETQYF. CDR3 DNA: TGCGCCAGCAGCCAGATGGTGGGGGTGGGAGAGACCCAGTACTTC.

This clonotype was recorded many times. The chain employs TRBV20-1 and TRBJ1-4, with D unclear. Between the trimmed V and J ends, which lost 5 bases and 8 bases, there was a span of 12 bases. This CDR3 region has 12 residues. Germline V lookup: CDR1 DFQATT, CDR2 SNEGSKA (reference sequence). The CDR3 protein is CSARVQGEKLFF. CDR3 in DNA: TGCAGTGCTCGGGTACAAGGGGAAAAACTGTTTTTT.

The CDR3 DNA follows: TGTGCCAGCAGTCACGTCAAGGGGGCTAAGGTCGGGGAGCTGTTTTTT. It translates to CASSHVKGAKVGELFF. This chain connects TRBV6-5 to TRBJ2-2; TRBD1 matches at 7 bases. Germline assignment: CDR1 MNHEY and CDR2 SVGAGI. This CDR3 region has 16 residues. Losses at the gene ends were 5 bases for V and 7 bases for J; bases not matched to a gene: 13.

The chain joins TRBV27 to TRBJ1-5, with TRBD1 as a possible D gene (5 bases). CDR3 length: 12 residues. Between the trimmed V and J ends, which lost 5 bases and 6 bases, there was a span of 8 bases. The V gene's germline CDR1 is MNHEY and CDR2 SMNVEV (reference sequence). DNA of the CDR3: TGTGCCAGCAGTCGCGGGGGTCAGCCCCAGCATTTT. Translating gives CASSRGGQPQHF.

There are many counts of this clonotype. The rearrangement uses TRBV7-2 and TRBJ1-2, with TRBD1 matching over 9 bases. V was pared by 5 bases and J by 8 bases, with 9 bases of the junction left unmatched. CDR1 and CDR2 from the germline V gene are SGHTA and FQGNSA. The CDR3 contains 14 residues. CDR3 in amino acids: CASSINRGPSGYTF. CDR3 DNA sequence: TGTGCCAGCAGCATAAACAGGGGGCCCAGCGGCTACACCTTC.